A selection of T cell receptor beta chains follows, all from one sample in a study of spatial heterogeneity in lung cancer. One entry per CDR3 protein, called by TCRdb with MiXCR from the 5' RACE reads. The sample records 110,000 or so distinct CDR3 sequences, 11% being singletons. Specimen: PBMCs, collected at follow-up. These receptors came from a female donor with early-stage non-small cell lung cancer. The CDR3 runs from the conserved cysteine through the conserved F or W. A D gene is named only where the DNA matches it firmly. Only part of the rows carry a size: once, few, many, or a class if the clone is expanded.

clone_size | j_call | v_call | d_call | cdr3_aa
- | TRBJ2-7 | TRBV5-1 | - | CASSFDAAEQYF
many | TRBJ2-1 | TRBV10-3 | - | CAISEDVRFEQFF
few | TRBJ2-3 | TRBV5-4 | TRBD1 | CASSRDRSTDTQYF
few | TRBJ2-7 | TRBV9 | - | CASSVETDSEQYF
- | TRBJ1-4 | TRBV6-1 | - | CASSGGNANEKLFF
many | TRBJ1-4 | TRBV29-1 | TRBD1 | CSVTGTGGRLNEKLFF
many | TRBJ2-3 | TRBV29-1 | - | CSVEIGRVVGDTQYF
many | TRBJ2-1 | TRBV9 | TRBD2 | CASSVRTSGRATYNEQFF
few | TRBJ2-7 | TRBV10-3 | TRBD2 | CAIGASGTNEQYF
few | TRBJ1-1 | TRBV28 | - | CASSLSSEAFF
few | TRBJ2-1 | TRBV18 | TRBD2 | CASSPPGGEANNEQFF
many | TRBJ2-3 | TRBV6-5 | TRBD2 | CASRLTSGMASDTQYF
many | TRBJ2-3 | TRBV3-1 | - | CASSQSGGMHTQYF
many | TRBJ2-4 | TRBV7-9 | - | CASSLSGSVAKNIQYF
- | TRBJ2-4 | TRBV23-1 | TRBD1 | CASSSKKDRGAAKNIQYF
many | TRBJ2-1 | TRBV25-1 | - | CASSEYRESRGNEQFF
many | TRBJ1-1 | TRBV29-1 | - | CSVEQGRGVTEAFF
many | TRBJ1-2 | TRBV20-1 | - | CSAPRAAYGYTF
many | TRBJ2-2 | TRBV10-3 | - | CAITVGNTGELFF
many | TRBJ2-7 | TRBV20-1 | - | CSARDRDGVLAYEQYF
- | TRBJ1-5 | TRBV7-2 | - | CASSLSGSYSNQPQHF
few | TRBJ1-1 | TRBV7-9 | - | CASRRQGSSTEAFF
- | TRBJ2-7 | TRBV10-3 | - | CAISDVHEQYF
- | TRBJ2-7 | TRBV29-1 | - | CSVADSVSSYEQYF
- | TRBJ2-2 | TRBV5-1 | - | CASSRLAVAGELFF
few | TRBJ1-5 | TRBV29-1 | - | CSVLGHGPNQPQHF
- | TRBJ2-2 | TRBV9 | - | CASSVATTGELFF
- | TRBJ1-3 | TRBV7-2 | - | CASSYPGLSSGNTIYF
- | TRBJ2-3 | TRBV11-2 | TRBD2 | CASSFRLAGGTDTQYF
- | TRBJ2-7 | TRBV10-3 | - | CAISGTGEQYF
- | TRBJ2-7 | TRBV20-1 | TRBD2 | CSVSHLAGVDYEQYF
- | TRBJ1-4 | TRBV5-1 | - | CASSLVGAANEKLFF
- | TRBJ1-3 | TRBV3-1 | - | CASSHITGTGNTIYF
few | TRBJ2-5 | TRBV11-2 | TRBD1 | CASRKQGAPVQETQYF
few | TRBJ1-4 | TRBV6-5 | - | CASSYGGSTNEKLFF
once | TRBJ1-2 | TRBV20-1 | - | CSARDYRQLDYGYTF
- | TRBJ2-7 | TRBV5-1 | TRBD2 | CASSRSSGSSSYEQYF
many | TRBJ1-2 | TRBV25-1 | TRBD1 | CASTLGQGEGGYTF
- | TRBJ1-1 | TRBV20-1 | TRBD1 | CSAGDRGPEAFF
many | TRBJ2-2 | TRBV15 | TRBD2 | CATKLAGAHTGELFF
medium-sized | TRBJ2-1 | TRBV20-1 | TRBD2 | CSARIAGAKVYHEQFF
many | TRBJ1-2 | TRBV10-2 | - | CASRQQGLRNYGYTF
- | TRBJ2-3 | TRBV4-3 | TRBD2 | CASSQGAAGGSLPLSTDTQYF
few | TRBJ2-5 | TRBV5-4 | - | CASSRNRAGETQYF
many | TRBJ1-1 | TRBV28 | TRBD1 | CASSSRTGGAFF
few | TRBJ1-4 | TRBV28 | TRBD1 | CASRTQQGSGEKLFF
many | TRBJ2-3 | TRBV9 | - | CASSVDLTDTQYF
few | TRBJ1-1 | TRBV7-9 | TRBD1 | CASSSDRGLAEAFF
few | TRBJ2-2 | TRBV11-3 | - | CASSLSGPKTGELFF
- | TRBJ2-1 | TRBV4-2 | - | CASSQEVRRVLIYSYNEQFF